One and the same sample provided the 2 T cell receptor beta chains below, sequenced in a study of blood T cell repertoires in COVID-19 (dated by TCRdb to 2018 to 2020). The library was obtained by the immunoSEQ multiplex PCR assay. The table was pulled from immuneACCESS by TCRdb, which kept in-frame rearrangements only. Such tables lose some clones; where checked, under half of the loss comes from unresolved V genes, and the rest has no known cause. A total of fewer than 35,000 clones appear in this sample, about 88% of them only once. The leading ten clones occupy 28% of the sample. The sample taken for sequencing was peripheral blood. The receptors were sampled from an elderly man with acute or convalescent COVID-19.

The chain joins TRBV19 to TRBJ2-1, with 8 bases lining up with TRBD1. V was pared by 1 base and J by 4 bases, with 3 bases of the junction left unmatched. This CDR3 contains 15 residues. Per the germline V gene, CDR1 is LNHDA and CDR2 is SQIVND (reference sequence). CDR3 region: CASSIGTGLYNEQFF. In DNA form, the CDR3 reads TGTGCCAGTAGTATAGGGACAGGGTTGTACAATGAGCAGTTCTTC.

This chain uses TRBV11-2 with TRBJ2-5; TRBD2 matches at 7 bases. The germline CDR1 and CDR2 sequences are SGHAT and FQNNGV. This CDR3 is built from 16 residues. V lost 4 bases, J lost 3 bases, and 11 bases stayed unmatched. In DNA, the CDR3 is TGTGCCAGCAGCTCCTTCACTACGGGGAGGGAAGAGACCCAGTACTTC. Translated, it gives CASSSFTTGREETQYF.